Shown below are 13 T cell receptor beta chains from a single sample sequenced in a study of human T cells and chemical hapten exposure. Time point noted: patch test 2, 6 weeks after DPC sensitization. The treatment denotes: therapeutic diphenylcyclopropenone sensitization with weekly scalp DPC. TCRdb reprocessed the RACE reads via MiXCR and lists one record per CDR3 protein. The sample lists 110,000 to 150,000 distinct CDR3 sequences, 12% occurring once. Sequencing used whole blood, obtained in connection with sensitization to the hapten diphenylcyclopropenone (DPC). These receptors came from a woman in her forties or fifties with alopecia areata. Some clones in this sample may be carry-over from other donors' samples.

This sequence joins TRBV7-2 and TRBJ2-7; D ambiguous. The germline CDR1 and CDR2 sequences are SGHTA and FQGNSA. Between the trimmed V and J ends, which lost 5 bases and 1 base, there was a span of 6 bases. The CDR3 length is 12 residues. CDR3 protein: CASSAESYEQYF. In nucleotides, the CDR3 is TGTGCCAGCAGCGCGGAGTCCTACGAGCAGTACTTC. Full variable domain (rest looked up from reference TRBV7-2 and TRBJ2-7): GAGVSQSPSNKVTEKGKDVELRCDPISGHTALYWYRQSLGQGLEFLIYFQGNSAPDKSGLPSDRFSAERTGGSVSTLTIQRTQQEDSAVYLCASSAESYEQYFGPGTRLTVT.

The CDR3: CASSPGLPDLETQYF. The CDR3 DNA sequence: TGTGCCAGTAGTCCGGGGCTTCCGGATTTGGAGACCCAGTACTTC. The gene calls are TRBV19 and TRBJ2-5, with D perhaps being TRBD1 or TRBD2 (5 bases each). The CDR3 covers 15 residues. CDR1 is LNHDA, CDR2 SQIVND, per germline (reference sequence). The V gene lost 5 bases and the J gene lost 5 bases, with 18 bases spanning the gap.

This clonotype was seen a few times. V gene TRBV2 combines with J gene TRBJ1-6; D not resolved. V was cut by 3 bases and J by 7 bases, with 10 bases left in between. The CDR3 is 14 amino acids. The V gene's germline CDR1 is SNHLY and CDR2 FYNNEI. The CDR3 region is CASSEGRLNSPLHF. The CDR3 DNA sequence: TGTGCCAGCAGTGAGGGCAGGCTGAATTCACCCCTCCACTTT. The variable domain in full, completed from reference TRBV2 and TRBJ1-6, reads EPEVTQTPSHQVTQMGQEVILRCVPISNHLYFYWYRQILGQKVEFLVSFYNNEISEKSEIFDDQFSVERPDGSNFTLKIRSTKLEDSAMYFCASSEGRLNSPLHFGNGTRLTVT.

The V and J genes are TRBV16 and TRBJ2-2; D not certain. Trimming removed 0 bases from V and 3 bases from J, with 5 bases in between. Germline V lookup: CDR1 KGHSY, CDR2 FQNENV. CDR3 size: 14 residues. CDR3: CASSQSWDTGELFF. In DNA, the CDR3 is TGTGCCAGCAGCCAATCATGGGACACCGGGGAGCTGTTTTTT.

CDR3 amino acids: CASSFSDLYEQYF. The CDR3 nucleotides are TGTGCCAGCAGCTTCTCGGACCTCTACGAGCAGTACTTC. This chain uses TRBV7-9 with TRBJ2-7; D remains unclear. CDR1 is SEHNR and CDR2 is FQNEAQ in the germline V gene (reference sequence). The V end was cut by 3 bases, the J end by 3 bases, with 9 bases between. The CDR3 is 13 residues long.

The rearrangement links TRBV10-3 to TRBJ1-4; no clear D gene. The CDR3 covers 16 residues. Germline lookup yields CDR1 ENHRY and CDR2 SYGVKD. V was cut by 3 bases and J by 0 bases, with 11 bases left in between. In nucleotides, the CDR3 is TGTGCCATCAGTGATGGAGGGATTGCAACTAATGAAAAACTGTTTTTT. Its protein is CAISDGGIATNEKLFF.

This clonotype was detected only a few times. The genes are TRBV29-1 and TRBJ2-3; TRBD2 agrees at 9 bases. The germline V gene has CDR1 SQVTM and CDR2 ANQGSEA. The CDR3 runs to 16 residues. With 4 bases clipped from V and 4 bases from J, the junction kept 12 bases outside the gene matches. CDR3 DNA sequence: TGCAGCGTTGCAGGGCTAGCGGGACTCCAGGCAGATACGCAGTATTTT. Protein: CSVAGLAGLQADTQYF.

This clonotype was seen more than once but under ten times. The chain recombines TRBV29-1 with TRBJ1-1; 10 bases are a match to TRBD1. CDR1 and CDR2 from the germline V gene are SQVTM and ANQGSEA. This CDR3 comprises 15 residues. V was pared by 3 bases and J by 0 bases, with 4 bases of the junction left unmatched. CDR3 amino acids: CSVDKGQGMNTEAFF. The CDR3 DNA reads TGCAGCGTTGACAAGGGACAGGGGATGAACACTGAAGCTTTCTTT.

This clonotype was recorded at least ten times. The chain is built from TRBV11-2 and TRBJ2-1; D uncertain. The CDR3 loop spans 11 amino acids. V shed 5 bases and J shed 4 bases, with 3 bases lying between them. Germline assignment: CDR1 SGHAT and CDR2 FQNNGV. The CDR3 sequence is CASSVYNEQFF. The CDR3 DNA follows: TGTGCCAGCAGCGTGTACAATGAGCAGTTCTTC. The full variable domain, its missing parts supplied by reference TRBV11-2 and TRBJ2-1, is EAGVAQSPRYKIIEKRQSVAFWCNPISGHATLYWYQQILGQGPKLLIQFQNNGVVDDSQLPKDRFSAERLKGVDSTLKIQPAKLEDSAVYLCASSVYNEQFFGPGTRLTVL.

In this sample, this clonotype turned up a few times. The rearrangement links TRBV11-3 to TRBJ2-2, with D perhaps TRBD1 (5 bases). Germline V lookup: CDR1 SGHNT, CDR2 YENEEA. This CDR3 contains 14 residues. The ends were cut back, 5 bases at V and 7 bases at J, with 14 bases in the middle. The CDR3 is CASSPTAVNGELFF. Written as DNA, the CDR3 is TGTGCCAGCAGCCCGACAGCCGTGAACGGGGAGCTGTTTTTT.

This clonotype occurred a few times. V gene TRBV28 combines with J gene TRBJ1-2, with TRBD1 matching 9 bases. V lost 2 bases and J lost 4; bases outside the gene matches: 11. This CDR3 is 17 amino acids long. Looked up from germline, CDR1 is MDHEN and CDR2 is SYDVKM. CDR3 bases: TGTGCCAGCAGTTTAAGCGCCCTTGGACAGGGGCTCTATGGCTACACCTTC. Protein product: CASSLSALGQGLYGYTF.

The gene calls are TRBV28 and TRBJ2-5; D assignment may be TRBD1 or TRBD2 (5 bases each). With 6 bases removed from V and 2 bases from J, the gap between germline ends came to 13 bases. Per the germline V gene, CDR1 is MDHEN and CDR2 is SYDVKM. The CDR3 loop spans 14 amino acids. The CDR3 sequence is CASSSAGGQETQYF. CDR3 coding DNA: TGTGCCAGCAGCTCCGCTGGGGGTCAAGAGACCCAGTACTTC.

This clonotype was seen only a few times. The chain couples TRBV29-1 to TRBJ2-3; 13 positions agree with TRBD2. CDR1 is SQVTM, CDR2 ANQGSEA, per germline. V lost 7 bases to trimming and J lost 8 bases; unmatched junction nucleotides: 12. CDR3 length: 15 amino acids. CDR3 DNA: TGCAGCGAAACCGGGACTAGCGGGGCTTCGGGTACGCAGTATTTT. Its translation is CSETGTSGASGTQYF.